The next 29 T cell receptor beta chains were all read from a single sample in a study of PD-1 blockade in classical Hodgkin lymphoma. Produced via immunoSEQ multiplex PCR; TCRdb's table is partial and in-frame only. This repertoire shows some 58,000 clones, approximately 92% found once; its top ten account for about 8%. This sample's time point: cycle 4 day 1 (C4D1), after 6 weeks of nivolumab. Following autologous stem cell transplantation, relapse occurred in every patient, and exposure to brentuximab vedotin varied. The sample in question was peripheral blood mononuclear cells (PBMCs), obtained before the fourth cycle of nivolumab. These receptors all come from a human donor with classical Hodgkin lymphoma.

The CDR3: CASSTTLTGGFYGYTF. CDR3 in DNA: TGTGCCAGCAGCACAACTCTTACAGGGGGGTTCTATGGCTACACCTTC. V is TRBV9 and J is TRBJ1-2, with 8 bases fitting TRBD1. The CDR3 totals 16 residues. CDR1 and CDR2 from the germline V gene are SGDLS and YYNGEE. V lost 4 bases to trimming and J lost 4 bases; unmatched junction nucleotides: 12.

The chain's CDR3 is CASSWGQLKETQYF. CDR3 sequence (DNA): TGTGCCAGCAGTTGGGGACAGCTCAAAGAGACCCAGTACTTC. The rearrangement links TRBV28 to TRBJ2-5, with 7 positions matching TRBD1. Germline CDR1 is MDHEN and CDR2 is SYDVKM. Trimming cost V 4 bases and J 3 bases; bases outside gene matches: 5. The CDR3 length is 14 residues. Variable domain in full (rest from reference TRBV28 and TRBJ2-5): DVKVTQSSRYLVKRTGEKVFLECVQDMDHENMFWYRQDPGLGLRLIYFSYDVKMKEKGDIPEGYSVSREKKERFSLILESASTNQTSMYLCASSWGQLKETQYFGPGTRLLVL.

The chain combines TRBV5-1 with TRBJ1-5; D call uncertain. Germline values: CDR1 SGHRS, CDR2 YFSETQ. The CDR3 loop spans 14 amino acids. V was cut by 2 bases and J by 3 bases, with 9 bases left in between. This chain's CDR3 is CASSFGGYNQPQHF. The CDR3 DNA is TGCGCCAGCAGCTTTGGCGGGTACAATCAGCCCCAGCATTTT.

V is TRBV5-6 and J is TRBJ2-4, with 9 bases matching TRBD1. Germline CDR1 reads SGHDT; CDR2 reads YYEEEE. The V gene end was trimmed by 5 bases and the J gene end by 6 bases; junction bases not matched to a gene: 15. This CDR3 is 17 amino acids long. CDR3 nucleotides: TGTGCCAGCAGTAGGGAAAAACAGGGGGCCGGGGGAAACATTCAGTACTTC. This translates into CASSREKQGAGGNIQYF.

This chain uses TRBV18 with TRBJ2-5, with 7 bases lining up with TRBD1. Per germline, CDR1 KGHSH and CDR2 LQKENI. CDR3 length equals 13 residues. The trim removed 4 bases at V and 5 bases at J, leaving 4 bases unmatched. The CDR3 DNA reads TGTGCCAGCTCACACGACAGGGTGGAGACCCAGTACTTC. Its protein is CASSHDRVETQYF.

The genes are TRBV6-1 and TRBJ2-7; TRBD2 agrees at 10 bases. The CDR3 sequence is 15 residues long. CDR1 and CDR2 (germline): MNHNS, SASEGT. The V and J ends lost 5 bases and 3 bases, in that order; junction bases with no gene match: 7. CDR3 in amino acids: CASSQSGGAGYEQYF. CDR3 bases: TGTGCCAGCAGTCAGAGCGGGGGGGCCGGCTACGAGCAGTACTTC.

The gene calls are TRBV5-6 and TRBJ2-1; tentatively, D is TRBD1 (6 bases). The CDR3 is made up of 16 amino acids. The germline gives CDR1 SGHDT, CDR2 YYEEEE. V lost 1 base and J lost 2, with 13 bases in between. The CDR3 DNA sequence: TGTGCCAGCAGCTTGTTCCGGGACATGGCCTACAATGAGCAGTTCTTC. Residues: CASSLFRDMAYNEQFF.

By share, this clone counts as medium-sized (0.01 to 0.1%). The V gene is TRBV7-8, the J gene TRBJ1-5; D is ambiguous. There are 14 residues in the CDR3. Germline assignment: CDR1 SGHVS and CDR2 FQNEAQ. V lost 5 bases and J 7 bases, leaving 15 bases between the germline ends. CDR3 DNA sequence: TGTGCCAGCAGCCACCCTCCAGGCCCCCAGCCCCAGCATTTT. This encodes CASSHPPGPQPQHF.

This clone was seen just once. V usage is TRBV28 and J usage is TRBJ2-5; D perhaps matches TRBD1 (6 bases). Germline CDR1 and CDR2: MDHEN and SYDVKM. Trimming removed 2 bases at V and 1 base at J, with 8 bases between. This CDR3 has 14 residues. This chain's CDR3 is CASSLLDSQETQYF. The CDR3 nucleotides are TGTGCCAGCAGTTTACTGGACAGCCAAGAGACCCAGTACTTC. Using reference TRBV28 and TRBJ2-5 for the parts outside the CDR3, the full variable domain is DVKVTQSSRYLVKRTGEKVFLECVQDMDHENMFWYRQDPGLGLRLIYFSYDVKMKEKGDIPEGYSVSREKKERFSLILESASTNQTSMYLCASSLLDSQETQYFGPGTRLLVL.

The chain carries TRBV6-5 and TRBJ2-3; 7 bases are a match to TRBD2. The CDR3 is 13 residues long. The germline V gene has CDR1 MNHEY and CDR2 SVGAGI. Losses at the gene ends were 1 base for V and 9 bases for J; bases not matched to a gene: 4. In DNA, the CDR3 is TGTGCCAGCAGTTACTGGGCGGGAGAAACGCAGTATTTT. It encodes CASSYWAGETQYF.

This chain joins TRBV28 and TRBJ1-1; maybe TRBD1 (6 bases). This CDR3 has 16 residues. Looked up from germline, CDR1 is MDHEN and CDR2 is SYDVKM. V lost 3 bases and J lost 5, with 19 bases in between. This CDR3 reads CASSFVGGGRRTEAFF. CDR3 sequence (DNA): TGTGCCAGCAGTTTTGTCGGCGGGGGGCGCAGGACTGAAGCTTTCTTT.

The V gene is TRBV18, the J gene TRBJ2-7; no definite D call. Germline values: CDR1 KGHSH, CDR2 LQKENI. This CDR3 comprises 13 residues. The germline V and J ends were trimmed by 6 bases and 3 bases, with 12 bases remaining between them. CDR3 nucleotides: TGTGCCAGCTCGTGCCGCGGAAGCTACGAGCAGTACTTC. This translates into CASSCRGSYEQYF.

The J gene is TRBJ1-5, the V gene TRBV10-3; D unresolved. The CDR3 covers 13 residues. V lost 8 bases and J 5 bases, leaving 13 bases between the germline ends. Per the germline V gene, CDR1 is ENHRY and CDR2 is SYGVKD. This CDR3 is CAISGGGDQPQHF. CDR3 DNA: TGTGCCATCTCTGGAGGCGGGGATCAGCCCCAGCATTTT.

V usage is TRBV11-2 and J usage is TRBJ1-1; D possibly corresponds to TRBD1 (6 bases). This CDR3 is 14 amino acids long. V dropped 3 bases and J dropped 4 bases, with 12 bases sitting between them. CDR1 SGHAT and CDR2 FQNNGV come from the germline V gene. CDR3 nucleotides: TGTGCCAGCAGCTTGATTGCAGGGGCCACTGAAGCTTTCTTT. Translating gives CASSLIAGATEAFF.

This clone was observed a few times. The chain recombines TRBV28 with TRBJ2-7, with unresolved D. The CDR3 loop spans 12 amino acids. CDR1 MDHEN and CDR2 SYDVKM come from the germline V gene. V gave up 2 bases and J gave up 5 bases, with 7 bases separating them. The CDR3 sequence: CASSLPMNEQYF. Here the CDR3 DNA reads TGTGCCAGCAGTTTACCCATGAACGAGCAGTACTTC. Based on the CDR3 plus reference TRBV28 and TRBJ2-7, the full variable domain is DVKVTQSSRYLVKRTGEKVFLECVQDMDHENMFWYRQDPGLGLRLIYFSYDVKMKEKGDIPEGYSVSREKKERFSLILESASTNQTSMYLCASSLPMNEQYFGPGTRLTVT.

This clone was recorded once. The chain couples TRBV5-4 to TRBJ1-4, with D possibly TRBD1 on 6 matching bases. The V gene lost 0 bases and the J gene lost 7 bases, with 13 bases spanning the gap. CDR1 is SGHNT, CDR2 YYREEE, per germline (reference sequence). This CDR3 region has 15 residues. The CDR3 sequence: CASSLAGARREKLFF. CDR3 DNA: TGTGCCAGCAGCTTGGCGGGGGCGCGGCGTGAAAAACTGTTTTTT.

Only one count was recorded for this clone. This chain uses TRBV29-1 with TRBJ2-1, with TRBD2 matching 15 bases. Germline V CDR1 and CDR2: SQVTM, ANQGSEA. Trimming took 2 bases from V and 7 from J; bases not matched to a gene: 3. The CDR3 totals 15 residues. The chain's CDR3 is CSVEIGTSGRNEQFF. CDR3 in DNA: TGCAGCGTTGAAATCGGGACTAGCGGGAGGAATGAGCAGTTCTTC.

The rearrangement uses TRBV2 and TRBJ2-1; D remains unclear. The CDR3 contains 11 residues. The V gene's germline CDR1 is SNHLY and CDR2 FYNNEI. Trimming stripped 9 bases from V and 5 bases from J, with 8 bases between. The CDR3 DNA sequence: TGTGCCAGTTTGATAAACAATGAGCAGTTCTTC. It yields the protein CASLINNEQFF.

V is TRBV4-1 and J is TRBJ2-5; 9 nucleotides line up with TRBD1. The CDR3 length is 16 residues. The V gene end was trimmed by 2 bases and the J gene end by 4 bases; junction bases not matched to a gene: 8. The germline CDR1 and CDR2 sequences are MGHRA and YSYEKL. Written as DNA, the CDR3 is TGCGCCAGCAGCCAATATCCGGGACAGGGTCGAGAGACCCAGTACTTC. Its protein product is CASSQYPGQGRETQYF.

This sequence joins TRBV19 and TRBJ2-1; TRBD1 agrees at 11 bases. In germline, CDR1 is LNHDA, CDR2 SQIVND (reference sequence). CDR3 length equals 15 residues. V lost 1 base, J lost 6 bases, and 2 bases stayed unmatched. The CDR3 region has the DNA TGTGCCAGTAGTATAGGGACAGGGGGCTCCAATGAGCAGTTCTTC. Translated, it gives CASSIGTGGSNEQFF.

The rearrangement links TRBV15 to TRBJ1-4; 9 bases are a match to TRBD1. The CDR3 is 16 residues long. Germline-derived CDR1 and CDR2 are LNHNV and YYDKDF (reference sequence). J gave up 8 bases and V 3 bases, and 10 bases lay outside the gene matches. CDR3 residues: CATSSEGTGRWEKLFF. The CDR3 DNA follows: TGTGCCACCAGCAGCGAAGGGACAGGGAGGTGGGAAAAACTGTTTTTT. Drawing the rest from reference TRBV15 and TRBJ1-4, the complete variable domain is DAMVIQNPRYQVTQFGKPVTLSCSQTLNHNVMYWYQQKSSQAPKLLFHYYDKDFNNEADTPDNFQSRRPNTSFCFLDIRSPGLGDTAMYLCATSSEGTGRWEKLFFGSGTQLSVL.

The gene calls are TRBV2 and TRBJ1-5; 10 nucleotides align to TRBD1. Germline V gene lookup returns CDR1 SNHLY and CDR2 FYNNEI. CDR3 length equals 16 residues. V trimming: 4 bases; J trimming: 3 bases; junction bases outside the gene matches: 6. CDR3 loop: CASSVGTGAANQPQHF. The CDR3 nucleotides are TGTGCCAGCAGTGTTGGGACAGGGGCTGCCAATCAGCCCCAGCATTTT.

V usage is TRBV6-1 and J usage is TRBJ2-5, with 8 bases that match TRBD1. Unmatched junction bases numbered 9, after V lost 8 bases and J lost 4 bases. The V gene's germline CDR1 is MNHNS and CDR2 SASEGT. The CDR3 sequence is 14 residues long. The CDR3 sequence: CASPAAGGPETQYF. DNA of the CDR3: TGTGCCAGCCCCGCTGCAGGGGGCCCAGAGACCCAGTACTTC.

The genes are TRBV6-1 and TRBJ2-1; 7 bases map to TRBD2. The CDR3 runs 14 residues. Germline CDR1 reads MNHNS; CDR2 reads SASEGT. J lost 7 bases, V lost 7 bases, and 10 bases had no gene match. CDR3 sequence reads: CASTLGRAGNEQFF. For the CDR3, the DNA is TGTGCCAGCACTCTTGGGAGGGCGGGGAATGAGCAGTTCTTC.

The V call is TRBV10-2, the J call TRBJ2-3, with 7 bases fitting TRBD2. This CDR3 region has 13 residues. After removal of 3 bases from V and 4 bases from J, the junction contained 1 base not matched to a gene. Per the germline V gene, CDR1 is WSHSY and CDR2 is SAAADI. The CDR3 region is CASSEGRADTQYF. DNA of the CDR3: TGCGCCAGCAGTGAAGGGAGGGCAGATACGCAGTATTTT.

V usage is TRBV5-8 and J usage is TRBJ1-2; 10 bases line up with TRBD1. CDR1 is SGHTS, CDR2 YDEGEE, per germline. Trimming removed 2 bases from V and 4 bases from J; junction bases left unmatched: 5. The CDR3 totals 15 residues. The CDR3 sequence: CASSLNWDRGYGYTF. CDR3 coding DNA: TGTGCCAGCAGCTTAAACTGGGACAGGGGCTATGGCTACACCTTC.

The chain recombines TRBV28 with TRBJ2-1; TRBD1 might be the D (6 bases). Trimming pared 3 bases from V and 0 bases from J, leaving 12 bases between. CDR1 is MDHEN and CDR2 is SYDVKM in the germline V gene. The CDR3 runs to 16 residues. DNA for the CDR3: TGTGCCAGCAGTTTCGCAGGGGCCTTCTCCTACAATGAGCAGTTCTTC. Its protein is CASSFAGAFSYNEQFF.

In its sample, this clone was seen once. This chain joins TRBV5-1 and TRBJ1-1; D gene uncertain. The V end was cut by 0 bases, the J end by 1 base, with 10 bases between. Germline CDR1 reads SGHRS; CDR2 reads YFSETQ. CDR3 length: 15 residues. CDR3 sequence reads: CASSLVAAWNTEAFF. For the CDR3, the DNA is TGCGCCAGCAGCTTGGTGGCGGCCTGGAACACTGAAGCTTTCTTT.

This clone was seen once. This chain uses TRBV18 with TRBJ1-1; D call uncertain. The length of the CDR3 is 13 residues. CDR1 is KGHSH, CDR2 LQKENI, per germline. The V end was cut by 2 bases, the J end by 6 bases, with 10 bases between. CDR3 protein: CASSPKATAEAFF. DNA of the CDR3: TGTGCCAGCTCACCAAAGGCCACCGCTGAAGCTTTCTTT.